The clone carrying this T cell receptor (beta chain) was observed at least ten times. The record originates from a study of read filtering for tumor transcriptome and immune sequencing. Molecular barcoded adaptors covering alpha/delta and beta/gamma chains were used on 400 to 450 ng RNA. TCRdb analysed the reads with MiXCR anew, one entry per CDR3 protein. The table includes 94,000 or so distinct CDR3 sequences, about 12% detected once. The TCR originated in a donor at least 40 years old with multiple myeloma. The sequenced sample consisted of a population of CD138-negative cells sorted from bone marrow.

The CDR3 here is CASSFPAGESDTQYF. DNA for the CDR3: TGCGCCAGCAGCTTTCCAGCGGGAGAGTCAGATACGCAGTATTTT. The V and J genes are TRBV5-1 and TRBJ2-3; 8 bases are shared with TRBD2. The V segment lost 2 bases and the J segment 4 bases; nucleotides outside the gene matches: 6. This CDR3 comprises 15 residues. CDR1 SGHRS and CDR2 YFSETQ come from the germline V gene.